This entry concerns a single TCR beta chain. Its antigen is currently unknown. These data are taken from a study of shared clonotypes between healthy human individuals. Repertoires were generated with immunoSEQ multiplex PCR, while TCRdb's copy carries only in-frame clones and drops some. The repertoire consists of over 2 million clones, with around 90% occurring once and the leading ten covering 0.37%. Study results and limitations: Collection of samples was limited to blood; tissue repertoires likely differ. A reduction in generation probabilities was seen for non-shared clonotypes relative to those shared by all four donors.

Trimming removed 0 bases from V and 1 base from J, with 11 bases in between. Germline lookup yields CDR1 MGHDK and CDR2 SYGVNS. CDR3 length: 16 amino acids. The chain combines TRBV25-1 with TRBJ2-3; D might be TRBD2 (6 bases). The specimen sequenced was naive CD4+ T cells from PBMCs. Stated subset: CD45RA+ positively selected. This TCR was recovered from a man aged 18-30 years in good health. Some clones in this sample may be carry-over from other donors' samples. The CDR3 sequence is CASSEYTEGRTDTQYF. CDR3 nucleotide sequence: TGTGCCAGCAGTGAATACACGGAGGGTCGCACAGATACGCAGTATTTT.